At least ten counts were recorded for the clone carrying this T cell receptor (beta chain). Graves' hyperthyroidism qualified as stable when ophthalmopathy did not progress within 18 months. Between the trimmed V and J ends, which lost 3 bases and 7 bases, there was a span of 9 bases. The CDR3 contains 13 residues. The sample comes from a study of T cells in Graves' hyperthyroidism and ophthalmopathy. The source material, RNA transcripts, was used to amplify TCR beta CDR3 regions. The study used the HTBI primer set for a first-round RT-PCR of the TCR CDR3. TCRdb called the multiplex PCR reads again in MiXCR, with one record for every CDR3 protein. The data show 450,000 to 700,000 distinct CDR3 sequences, 35% to 55% seen once.

The rearrangement joins TRBV12-3 or TRBV12-4 to TRBJ2-2; TRBD1 might be the D (5 bases). The sample comprised peripheral blood or thyroid tissue (not recorded which). The receptor comes from a young woman with Graves' hyperthyroidism. This chain's CDR3 is CASSFFQGGELFF. In DNA form, the CDR3 reads TGTGCCAGCAGTTTCTTTCAGGGCGGGGAGCTGTTTTTT.